The clone carrying this T cell receptor (beta chain) was seen once. What it binds is not known. CDR1 is KGHDR and CDR2 is SFDVKD in the germline V gene. This CDR3 has 19 amino acids. The V segment lost 5 bases and the J segment 0 bases; nucleotides outside the gene matches: 15. This sample is part of a study of T-cell memory formation after mild COVID-19. Study background: There were largely donor-specific TCR clusters. Whole-study findings and limits: The pre-infection memory compartment contained some responding clones, suggesting cross-reactive memory joined.

The TCR alpha and TCR beta cDNA libraries, bearing sample barcodes and UMIs, were generated by 5'RACE using constant-segment primers. TCRdb re-called the 5' RACE reads through MiXCR, storing one row per CDR3 protein. The sample has about 560,000 distinct CDR3 sequences, roughly 17% seen once; the top ten hold about 8.1%. The clonotype originates from an adult woman who had mild COVID-19 (a few samples of this study predate the infection). Cell type and time point are not known. V and J are TRBV24-1 and TRBJ2-1; 7 nucleotides match TRBD1. Sequencing input: PBMCs or a T cell subset sorted from them (not recorded which). In DNA form, the CDR3 reads TGTGCCACCAGTGGTACTCCGGGACAGACGACGAGCTCCTACAATGAGCAGTTCTTC. Translation gives CATSGTPGQTTSSYNEQFF.